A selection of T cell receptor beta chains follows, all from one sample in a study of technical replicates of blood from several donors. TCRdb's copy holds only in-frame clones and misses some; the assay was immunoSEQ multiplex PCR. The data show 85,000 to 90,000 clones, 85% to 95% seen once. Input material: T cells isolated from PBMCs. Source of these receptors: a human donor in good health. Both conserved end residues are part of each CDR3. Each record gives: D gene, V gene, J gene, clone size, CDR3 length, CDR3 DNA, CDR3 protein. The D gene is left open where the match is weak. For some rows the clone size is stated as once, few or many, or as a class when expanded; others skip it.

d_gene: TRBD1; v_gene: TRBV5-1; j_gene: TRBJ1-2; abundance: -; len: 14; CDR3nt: TGCGCCAGCAGCTTAGCCAGGGGGCAAAATGGCTACACCTTC; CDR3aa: CASSLARGQNGYTF
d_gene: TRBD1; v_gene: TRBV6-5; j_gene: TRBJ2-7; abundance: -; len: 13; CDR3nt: TGTGCCAGCAGTTACGGAGACAGGGTCGAGCAGTACTTC; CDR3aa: CASSYGDRVEQYF
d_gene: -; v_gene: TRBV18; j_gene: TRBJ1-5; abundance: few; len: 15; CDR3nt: TGTGCCAGCTCACCACCAGGGAGCCTAAATCAGCCCCAGCATTTT; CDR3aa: CASSPPGSLNQPQHF
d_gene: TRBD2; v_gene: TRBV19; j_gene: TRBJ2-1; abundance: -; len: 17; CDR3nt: TGTGCCAGTAGCCCCCGGGGTAGCGGGGCTACCTACAATGAGCAGTTCTTC; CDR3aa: CASSPRGSGATYNEQFF
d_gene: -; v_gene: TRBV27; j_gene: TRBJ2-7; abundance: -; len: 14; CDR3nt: TGTGCCAGCAGTTTATTCCCGGGAATTTACGAGCAGTACTTC; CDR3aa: CASSLFPGIYEQYF
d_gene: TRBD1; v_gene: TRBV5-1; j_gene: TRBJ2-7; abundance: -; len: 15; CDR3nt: TGCGCCAGCAGCCTCGGGACAGGCGAAACCTACGAGCAGTACTTC; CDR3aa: CASSLGTGETYEQYF
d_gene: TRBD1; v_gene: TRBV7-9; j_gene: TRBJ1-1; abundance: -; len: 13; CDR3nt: TGTGCCAGCCTGGGACAGCTGAACACTGAAGCTTTCTTT; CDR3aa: CASLGQLNTEAFF
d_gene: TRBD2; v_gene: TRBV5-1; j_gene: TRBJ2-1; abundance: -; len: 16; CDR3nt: TGCGCCAGCAGCTTGCTCCGGCGGGAGCTGAACAATGAGCAGTTCTTC; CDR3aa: CASSLLRRELNNEQFF
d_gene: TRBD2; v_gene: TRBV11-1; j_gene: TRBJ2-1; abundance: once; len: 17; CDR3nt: TGTGCCAGCAGCTTAGCGCTGGCGGGAGGGTCCTACAATGAGCAGTTCTTC; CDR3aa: CASSLALAGGSYNEQFF
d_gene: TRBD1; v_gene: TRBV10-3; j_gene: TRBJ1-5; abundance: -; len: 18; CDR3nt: TGTGCCATCAGTCCTGACGCCGGGACAGGGGGCTTAGATCAGCCCCAGCATTTT; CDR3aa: CAISPDAGTGGLDQPQHF
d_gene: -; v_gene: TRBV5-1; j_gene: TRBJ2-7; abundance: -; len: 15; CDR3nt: TGCGCCAGCAGCGCTGAGGGTCCGACAATTAACGAGCAGTACTTC; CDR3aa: CASSAEGPTINEQYF
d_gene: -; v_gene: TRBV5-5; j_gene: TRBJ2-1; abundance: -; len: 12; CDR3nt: TGTGCCAGCCTGGGAGCTGCCAATGAGCAGTTCTTC; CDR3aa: CASLGAANEQFF
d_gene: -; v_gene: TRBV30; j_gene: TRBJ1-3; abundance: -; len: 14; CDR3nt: TGTGCCTGGAGTTTAGATTTCTCTGGAAACACCATATATTTT; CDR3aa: CAWSLDFSGNTIYF